This is a list of T cell receptor beta chains from one sample in a study of post-analysis software for immune sequencing data. TCRdb passed the PCR reads through MiXCR, listing each CDR3 protein once. Among about 170,000 distinct CDR3 sequences listed, approximately 28% were seen once. The sample taken for sequencing was blood. The source is a girl aged 10-17 years with multiple sclerosis. The CDR3 runs from the conserved cysteine through the conserved F or W. The D gene is left open where the match is weak. Size values are once, few and many counts, or a class for expanded clones, and some rows have none.

D | J | size | V | CDR3 | DNA
TRBD1 | TRBJ1-2 | . | TRBV12-3/TRBV12-4 | CASSWTGANYGYTF | TGTGCCAGCAGCTGGACAGGGGCGAACTATGGCTATACCTTC
TRBD2 | TRBJ2-1 | . | TRBV11-2 | CASSRTSDPYNEQFF | TGTGCCAGCAGCAGGACTAGCGACCCCTACAATGAGCAGTTCTTC
. | TRBJ2-3 | . | TRBV3-1 | CASSQDAAYGADTQYF | TGTGCCAGCAGCCAAGATGCGGCGTATGGGGCAGATACGCAGTATTTT
TRBD2 | TRBJ2-1 | . | TRBV11-2 | CASSLEASGSYNEQFF | TGTGCCAGCAGCTTAGAGGCTAGCGGCTCCTACAATGAGCAGTTCTTC
. | TRBJ2-1 | . | TRBV5-1 | CASSLETSYNEQFF | TGCGCCAGCAGCTTGGAGACTAGCTACAATGAGCAGTTCTTC
TRBD1 | TRBJ2-1 | few | TRBV11-1 | CASSWGPTGVGEQFF | TGTGCCAGCAGCTGGGGACCCACAGGGGTCGGTGAGCAGTTCTTC
TRBD2 | TRBJ2-1 | many | TRBV28 | CASSPPGSGRFQFF | TGTGCCAGCAGTCCCCCGGGGAGCGGGAGGTTTCAGTTCTTC
. | TRBJ2-7 | . | TRBV7-8 | CASSPRRGVLEPYEQYF | TGTGCCAGCAGCCCCCGGCGGGGTGTGTTAGAACCCTACGAGCAGTACTTC
TRBD1 | TRBJ1-1 | once | TRBV20-1 | CSARVPPGQGVIGTEAFF | TGCAGTGCTAGAGTCCCACCGGGACAGGGAGTAATAGGCACTGAAGCTTTCTTT
. | TRBJ2-1 | . | TRBV28 | CASSLEGSAVAWADHNEQFF | TGTGCCAGCAGTTTAGAGGGATCCGCAGTCGCATGGGCAGACCACAATGAGCAGTTCTTC
TRBD1 | TRBJ1-2 | few | TRBV10-3 | CAISESRGREGYGYTF | TGTGCCATCAGTGAGTCCAGGGGGCGCGAGGGATATGGCTACACCTTC
. | TRBJ2-7 | many | TRBV6-6 | CASSYQGRDYEQYF | TGTGCCAGCAGTTACCAGGGCAGGGATTACGAGCAGTACTTC
. | TRBJ2-6 | many | TRBV6-1 | CASSEVGANVLTF | TGTGCCAGCAGTGAGGTTGGGGCCAACGTCCTGACTTTC
TRBD2 | TRBJ2-7 | . | TRBV7-9 | CASSPPGLAGGKAYNEQYF | TGTGCCAGCAGTCCCCCCGGACTAGCGGGAGGAAAAGCCTACAATGAGCAGTACTTC
. | TRBJ2-7 | many | TRBV29-1 | CSVVTGWEQYF | TGCAGCGTTGTAACAGGGTGGGAGCAGTACTTC
. | TRBJ2-3 | . | TRBV14 | CASSRQTGGTDTQYF | TGTGCCAGCAGCCGGCAGACGGGGGGCACAGATACGCAGTATTTT
TRBD1 | TRBJ1-3 | . | TRBV6-5 | CASSYSGTDGNTIYF | TGTGCCAGCAGTTACTCTGGGACAGATGGAAACACCATATATTTT
. | TRBJ2-7 | . | TRBV28 | CVSSSNWASSSYEQYF | TGTGTCAGCAGTTCAAACTGGGCCTCTAGCTCCTACGAGCAGTACTTC
. | TRBJ1-1 | few | TRBV27 | CASSPLQGQAFF | TGTGCCAGCAGTCCATTACAGGGTCAAGCTTTCTTT
. | TRBJ2-7 | many | TRBV10-2 | CASSEKGSTHEQYF | TGCGCCAGCAGTGAGAAGGGATCGACCCACGAGCAGTACTTC
. | TRBJ1-2 | . | TRBV29-1 | CSVVRGYGYTF | TGCAGCGTTGTTCGGGGGTATGGCTACACCTTC
. | TRBJ2-6 | . | TRBV3-1 | CASKRGSGANVLTF | TGTGCCAGCAAGAGGGGGTCTGGGGCCAACGTCCTGACTTTC
TRBD1 | TRBJ1-2 | . | TRBV24-1 | CATSDGGTGIYGYTF | TGTGCCACCAGTGATGGGGGGACAGGGATCTATGGCTACACCTTC
TRBD2 | TRBJ2-1 | . | TRBV7-2 | CASSPGGPRGNEQFF | TGTGCCAGCAGTCCGGGGGGGCCCCGGGGCAATGAGCAGTTCTTC
TRBD1 | TRBJ1-5 | . | TRBV5-5 | CASSLEQGSNQPQHF | TGTGCCAGCAGCTTGGAACAGGGGAGCAATCAGCCCCAGCATTTT
. | TRBJ2-1 | few | TRBV7-3 | CASSLIISSDEQFF | TGTGCCAGCAGCTTAATTATCTCTAGCGATGAGCAGTTCTTC
. | TRBJ2-2 | . | TRBV11-2 | CASSRETGNTGELFF | TGTGCCAGCAGCCGGGAAACAGGGAACACCGGGGAGCTGTTTTTT
TRBD2 | TRBJ2-7 | few | TRBV5-1 | CASSAQASGSYEQYF | TGCGCCAGCAGCGCCCAAGCCAGCGGGAGCTACGAGCAGTACTTC
. | TRBJ2-1 | . | TRBV5-5 | CASSPRGGGPYNEQFF | TGTGCCAGCAGCCCGAGGGGCGGGGGCCCCTACAATGAGCAGTTCTTC
TRBD2 | TRBJ2-1 | many | TRBV12-3/TRBV12-4 | CASSTGTSGSGQFF | TGTGCCAGCAGCACGGGGACTAGCGGGAGCGGGCAGTTCTTC
TRBD2 | TRBJ2-1 | . | TRBV3-1 | CASSKLAGVYNEQFF | TGTGCCAGCAGCAAACTAGCGGGAGTCTACAATGAGCAGTTCTTC
TRBD2 | TRBJ2-1 | many | TRBV7-3 | CASSLGLVSGNEQFF | TGTGCCAGCAGCCTCGGACTAGTTTCAGGCAATGAGCAGTTCTTC
. | TRBJ1-5 | . | TRBV4-1 | CASSQGPDIGNQPQHF | TGCGCCAGCAGCCAAGGTCCGGACATTGGCAATCAGCCCCAGCATTTT
. | TRBJ2-1 | many | TRBV7-3 | CASSFTRDSEQFF | TGTGCCAGCAGCTTCACCCGGGACTCTGAGCAGTTCTTC
. | TRBJ1-2 | . | TRBV29-1 | CSVEERSTEPGGYTF | TGCAGCGTTGAAGAACGGTCGACAGAGCCGGGCGGCTACACCTTC
. | TRBJ1-1 | . | TRBV4-1 | CASSQKGGTEAFF | TGCGCCAGCAGCCAAAAGGGGGGCACTGAAGCTTTCTTT
. | TRBJ2-1 | few | TRBV20-1 | CSARDRVKGRYNEQFF | TGCAGTGCTAGAGACCGGGTGAAGGGCAGATACAATGAGCAGTTCTTC
. | TRBJ2-1 | many | TRBV29-1 | CSVDGGSFYNEQFF | TGCAGCGTTGACGGGGGTTCCTTTTACAATGAGCAGTTCTTC
. | TRBJ1-5 | . | TRBV30 | CAWTQGYNQPQHF | TGTGCCTGGACCCAGGGTTACAATCAGCCCCAGCATTTT
. | TRBJ2-2 | . | TRBV12-5 | CASGLVHEDAGVANTGELFF | TGTGCTAGTGGTTTGGTACACGAGGACGCCGGGGTCGCGAACACCGGGGAGCTGTTTTTT
. | TRBJ2-2 | few | TRBV6-6 | CASRRDPNTGELFF | TGTGCCAGCAGACGGGACCCCAACACCGGGGAGCTGTTTTTT
TRBD2 | TRBJ2-1 | . | TRBV6-1 | CAVRKIPGLDVYEQFF | TGTGCCGTACGAAAAATCCCGGGACTAGATGTCTATGAGCAGTTCTTC
. | TRBJ1-2 | . | TRBV4-2 | CASSQAPPDRMYGYTF | TGTGCCAGCAGCCAAGCTCCTCCGGACAGAATGTATGGCTACACCTTC
. | TRBJ2-7 | many | TRBV10-3 | CAISEPLGHEQYF | TGTGCCATCAGTGAGCCTCTGGGTCACGAGCAGTACTTC
. | TRBJ1-1 | many | TRBV12-3/TRBV12-4 | CASVRQVGHTEAFF | TGTGCCAGCGTTCGGCAGGTCGGCCACACTGAAGCTTTCTTT
. | TRBJ2-7 | . | TRBV20-1 | CSARQSSYEQYF | TGCAGTGCTCGACAGAGCTCCTACGAGCAGTACTTC
. | TRBJ2-7 | . | TRBV5-1 | CASSFTGFGEQYF | TGCGCCAGCAGCTTCACAGGGTTTGGCGAGCAGTACTTC
. | TRBJ2-7 | few | TRBV12-3/TRBV12-4 | CASSPGEDFKFYEQYF | TGTGCCAGCAGCCCGGGGGAGGACTTCAAGTTCTACGAGCAGTACTTC
TRBD2 | TRBJ2-2 | . | TRBV6-1 | CASTGTSLKGGTGELFF | TGTGCCAGCACCGGGACTAGCCTAAAGGGAGGAACCGGGGAGCTGTTTTTT
. | TRBJ2-1 | few | TRBV5-1 | CASSLEFGDKGAREFF | TGCGCCAGCAGCTTGGAATTTGGGGATAAGGGAGCTAGAGAGTTCTTC
TRBD1 | TRBJ1-4 | . | TRBV12-3/TRBV12-4 | CASSSGQGGWEKLFF | TGTGCCAGCAGTTCTGGACAGGGTGGATGGGAAAAACTGTTTTTT
TRBD1 | TRBJ2-1 | . | TRBV12-3/TRBV12-4 | CASSGDRGVYNEQFF | TGTGCCAGCAGTGGGGACAGGGGAGTGTACAATGAGCAGTTCTTC
TRBD1 | TRBJ1-5 | . | TRBV5-5 | CASSLEGGGDQPQHF | TGTGCCAGCAGCTTGGAAGGGGGCGGTGATCAGCCCCAGCATTTT
. | TRBJ2-1 | once | TRBV19 | CASSIGSGPSYNEQFF | TGTGCCAGTAGTATAGGAAGCGGGCCCTCCTACAATGAGCAGTTCTTC
TRBD2 | TRBJ2-3 | few | TRBV24-1 | CATSDTTSGSVDTQYF | TGTGCCACCAGTGACACCACTAGCGGGAGCGTTGATACGCAGTATTTT
. | TRBJ1-5 | many | TRBV7-2 | CASSLAPTVSNQPQHF | TGTGCCAGCAGCTTAGCCCCGACAGTTAGCAATCAGCCCCAGCATTTT